Listed here are 6 T cell receptor beta chains from one sample, sequenced in a study of CD8 T cells in ankylosing spondylitis. Each CDR3 protein gets one entry after TCRdb re-called the 5' RACE reads with MiXCR. The profile shows tens of thousands of distinct CDR3 sequences, roughly 9.6% of them singletons. Sequenced: blood, either unsorted or a sorted T cell fraction (not recorded which). The receptors come from a male donor with ankylosing spondylitis or in good health (not recorded which).

This clonotype was counted only a few times. J is TRBJ2-7 and V is TRBV12-3 or TRBV12-4; 9 nucleotides align to TRBD1. The CDR3 consists of 14 residues. Losses at the gene ends were 6 bases for V and 5 bases for J; bases not matched to a gene: 8. CDR3 loop: CASSFRDRANEQYF. DNA of the CDR3: TGTGCCAGCAGCTTCCGGGACAGGGCGAACGAGCAGTACTTC.

A few counts support this clonotype. This CDR3 is CASSSFGGGLSNQPQHF. The CDR3 DNA reads as TGTGCCAGCAGCTCATTCGGGGGGGGGCTTAGCAATCAGCCCCAGCATTTT. V is TRBV7-9 and J is TRBJ1-5; possible D gene TRBD1, 6 bases. The CDR3 length is 17 residues. Germline CDR1 is SEHNR and CDR2 is FQNEAQ (reference sequence). V lost 4 bases to trimming and J lost 0 bases, with 16 bases between them.

In this sample, this clonotype turned up many times. This chain connects TRBV18 to TRBJ2-1, with TRBD2 matching 12 bases. Germline lookup yields CDR1 KGHSH and CDR2 LQKENI. There are 17 residues in the CDR3. V lost 4 bases and J lost 0; bases outside the gene matches: 4. For the CDR3, the DNA is TGTGCCAGCTCACACGAGACTAGCGGGGGCTCCTACAATGAGCAGTTCTTC. Translation gives CASSHETSGGSYNEQFF.

This clonotype was found a few times. The gene calls are TRBV12-3 or TRBV12-4 and TRBJ1-2; 7 bases map to TRBD1. The V segment lost 5 bases and the J segment 8 bases; nucleotides outside the gene matches: 8. This CDR3 has 13 amino acids. The DNA of the CDR3 is TGTGCCAGCAGTCAACAGGGGTTTCTGGGCTACACCTTC. Its translation: CASSQQGFLGYTF.

Many counts were recorded for this clonotype. V gene TRBV5-6 combines with J gene TRBJ2-2; D remains ambiguous. Per germline, CDR1 SGHDT and CDR2 YYEEEE. This CDR3 spans 13 amino acids. The germline V and J ends were trimmed by 1 base and 5 bases, with 6 bases remaining between them. CDR3 protein: CASSLPATGELFF. In DNA, the CDR3 is TGTGCCAGCAGCTTGCCCGCGACCGGGGAGCTGTTTTTT.

In this sample, this clonotype turned up many times. V usage is TRBV20-1 and J usage is TRBJ1-2; 7 bases match TRBD1. Germline CDR1 is DFQATT and CDR2 is SNEGSKA (reference sequence). CDR3 length: 15 amino acids. Unmatched junction bases numbered 10, after V lost 6 bases and J lost 0 bases. The CDR3 region is CSASDPGTANYGYTF. The CDR3, as DNA: TGCAGTGCCAGCGACCCTGGGACAGCTAACTATGGCTACACCTTC.